This T cell receptor (beta chain) was found in a study of shared clonotypes between healthy human individuals (dated by TCRdb to 2019 to 2021). Concerning the study at large: Three men and a couple of women, aged 18 to 49 years, made up the cohort. To estimate repertoire size and how much clonotypes are shared between individuals, the study performed deep sequencing of blood TCR repertoires from 4 to 6 healthy adults. Per donor, leukapheresis produced somewhere between about 0.94 and 9 billion PBMCs. To increase sequencing depth and limit assay-specific biases, TCR repertoire library preparation and sequencing were carried out by different laboratories using diverse techniques. For each donor, CD4 naive and CD4 memory were each run on three plates, CD8 naive on two plates, and CD8 memory on one plate. Paper-wide results and their limitations: When a handful of donors were compared, the shared fraction of clonotypes was 5% to 6.5% for naive CD4, less than 4% for naive CD8, 2% to 2.5% for memory CD4, and roughly 0.4% for memory CD8. Larger estimated clonotype richness was generally found for naive subsets than for memory subsets. Sampling was restricted to blood, and TCR repertoires in tissue are likely to differ from TCR repertoires in blood. Pairwise subsampling indicated that sequencing depth was expected to affect the degree of clonotype sharing among donors. Incomplete sequencing was indicated by rarefaction of sorted-subset datasets, despite the large sequencing depth. Clonotypes shared by all four sorted-subset donors showed higher generation probabilities than non-shared clonotypes. The small number of donors limited the genetic and exposure-history diversity represented.

Using the deep immunoSEQ assay, TCR CDR3 regions were amplified from genomic DNA by multiplex PCR. Extracted genomic DNA from each cell subset was distributed evenly across all wells of several immunoSEQ 96-well plates, and each plate was treated as a replicate. For sorted subsets, 150 to 250 ng genomic DNA, equal to about 30,000 T cell genomes, was loaded into each replicate PCR. Purified libraries were quantified with a Qubit 3.0 fluorometer, sized on a Bioanalyzer 2100, and re-quantified with the KAPA Library Quantification kit. Every immunoSEQ 96-well plate was sequenced on a dedicated single-read 150-cycle Illumina NextSeq 550 flow cell. On the study's bioinformatics: The immunoSEQ output contained only junctional sequences without quality scores, so filtering could not match that applied to full-length reads. Sequences were annotated with PyIR, a Python wrapper for IgBLAST v1.9, and V/J genes and CDR3 were assigned using IMGT germline references. Any read was removed if the V/J assignment was weak (E-value above 1e-6), the CDR3 was missing, or the read contained stop codons, out-of-frame junctions, or ambiguous translated residues. V3J clonotypes were defined as sequences sharing the same inferred V gene, J gene, and CDR3 amino acid sequence. The percentage overlap between two repertoires was calculated by dividing the number of shared unique clonotypes by the size of the smaller repertoire. Richness of each repertoire was evaluated using RTK rarefaction, the Chao1 estimator, and Recon v2.1 estimates of unobserved clonotypes. Generation probabilities for all TCRbeta clonotypes obtained by the gDNA method from four donors were computed using OLGA. Drawn from immuneACCESS, this table holds only the in-frame rearrangements with V and J called that TCRdb kept. Clones are partly lost; checked studies trace under half to an unresolved V gene and leave the rest unexplained. The DNA gave D and trimming, while V, J and clone size come from that table. In this sample the table shows millions of clones, about 95% of which occur a single time. 0.13% of the sample goes to the ten largest clones.

The donors were healthy, HIV-negative adults who had no recently reported acute infections or vaccinations. Only Caucasian adults living in Nashville, Tennessee, USA were represented among the donors. CD4+ T cells were enriched by magnetic negative selection, after which naive cells were positively selected on CD45RA and the negative fraction was taken as the memory subset. Blood was obtained by leukapheresis, after which PBMCs were separated by Ficoll-Histopaque density gradient centrifugation and cryopreserved in liquid nitrogen vapor phase. Analytical flow cytometry was used to check the purity and quantity of every magnetically sorted T cell population. Genomic DNA was isolated from every sorted fraction and measured by UV absorbance on a Nanodrop 2000c. Looking up the germline V gene (reference sequence) yields CDR1 GTSNPN and CDR2 SVGIG. Reading from cysteine to phenylalanine, the CDR3 counts 14 amino acids. The only DNA kept is the CDR3, 42 bases in frame from the first base. Trimming at the junction amounts to 1 base on V and 5 bases on J, and the germline ends lie 13 bases apart.

In this sample, this clone turned up once. Its antigen is not yet known. Per-base qualities were not stored, and no clone one base away is much larger. This TCR came from a man aged 18 to 35 in good health. What was sequenced was naive CD4+ T cells sorted from blood. The sample's cell subset or site, from its label and the paper: CD45RA+ positively selected. This receptor chain uses TRBV30 and TRBJ2-3; a weak D assignment points to TRBD1 (6 bases agree). The nucleotide sequence reads as follows: TGTGCCTGGAGTGGGAAAACAGGGCAAGATACGCAGTATTTT. Translation gives CAWSGKTGQDTQYF.